This T cell receptor beta chain comes out of a study of blood T cell repertoires in COVID-19. For the study at large: Samples came from the United States, Italy and Spain, spanning acute and convalescent COVID-19. Nucleic acid was either cDNA or gDNA, and it came from T cells, B-cell-depleted T cells, or PBMCs.

Per germline, CDR1 SGHNT and CDR2 YENEEA. The CDR3 loop spans 13 amino acids. Trimming at V came to 5 bases and at J to 4 bases, leaving 2 bases not matched to a gene. Assignments of participants to cohorts depended upon their own reported clinical history. Per the study methods: Amplifying reference gene primers gave estimates of nucleated cell counts. Method: immunoSEQ multiplex PCR; TCRdb's copy keeps in-frame clones and lacks some. V and J calls plus clone size are reproduced from that table; the DNA served to infer D and trimming. Of over 400,000 clones in the sample, around 85% were seen once. V is TRBV11-3 and J is TRBJ2-7; 10 bases align to TRBD1. The clonotype comes from a woman in her sixties or seventies who had recovered from COVID-19. Sequenced material: PBMCs or T cells enriched from blood (not recorded which). CDR3 coding DNA: TGTGCCAGCAGCACGGACAGGGGGTACGAGCAGTACTTC. This sequence encodes CASSTDRGYEQYF.